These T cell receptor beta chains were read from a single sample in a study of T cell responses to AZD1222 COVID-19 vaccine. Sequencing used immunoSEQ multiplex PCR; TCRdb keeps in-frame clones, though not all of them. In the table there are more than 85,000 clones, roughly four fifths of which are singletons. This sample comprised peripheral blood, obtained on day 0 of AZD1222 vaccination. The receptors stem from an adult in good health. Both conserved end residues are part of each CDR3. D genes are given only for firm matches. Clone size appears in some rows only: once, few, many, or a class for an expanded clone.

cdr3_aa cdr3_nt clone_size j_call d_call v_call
CSVEDRGGGTDTQYF TGCAGCGTTGAAGATCGGGGCGGGGGTACAGATACGCAGTATTTT - TRBJ2-3 TRBD2 TRBV29-1
CASRLADSGANVLTF TGCGCCAGCCGATTGGCGGACTCTGGGGCCAACGTCCTGACTTTC - TRBJ2-6 - TRBV5-1
CASSMGHVNQPQHF TGTGCCAGTAGTATGGGACACGTGAATCAGCCCCAGCATTTT - TRBJ1-5 - TRBV19
CASRTGGPRGYTF TGTGCCAGCAGGACAGGGGGCCCTCGGGGCTACACCTTC few TRBJ1-2 TRBD1 TRBV28
CASSSGLYGYTF TGTGCCAGCAGTTCGGGATTATATGGCTACACCTTC - TRBJ1-2 - TRBV28
CASSPITMNTEAFF TGTGCCAGTAGCCCTATTACAATGAACACTGAAGCTTTCTTT - TRBJ1-1 - TRBV19
CASSSGWGGKLFF TGTGCCAGCAGCTCCGGCTGGGGAGGAAAACTGTTTTTT - TRBJ1-4 - TRBV7-9
CASSWDQGTDTQYF TGTGCCAGCAGCTGGGATCAGGGCACAGATACGCAGTATTTT - TRBJ2-3 - TRBV5-6
CASSQVQVQETQYF TGCGCCAGCAGCCAGGTTCAGGTCCAAGAGACCCAGTACTTC - TRBJ2-5 - TRBV5-1
CASTPGDRGYNEQFF TGTGCCAGCACCCCGGGGGACAGGGGATACAATGAGCAGTTCTTC - TRBJ2-1 TRBD1 TRBV6-5
CASSLGPASYNEQFF TGTGCCAGCAGCTTAGGCCCAGCCTCCTACAATGAGCAGTTCTTC - TRBJ2-1 - TRBV7-9
CASSKWRISGQGSETQYF TGTGCCAGCAGTAAGTGGAGAATTTCGGGACAGGGTTCGGAGACCCAGTACTTC - TRBJ2-5 TRBD1 TRBV2
CAGSRGQGGYTF TGTGCCGGATCCAGGGGGCAGGGTGGCTACACCTTC - TRBJ1-2 TRBD1 TRBV12-3/TRBV12-4
CASTTGSGANVLTF TGTGCCAGTACGACAGGATCTGGGGCCAACGTCCTGACTTTC - TRBJ2-6 - TRBV7-3
CASSYSGQGRNSPLHF TGTGCCAGCAGTTACTCCGGACAGGGGCGTAATTCACCCCTCCACTTT - TRBJ1-6 TRBD1 TRBV6-5
CASSYPSRGYTF TGTGCCAGCAGTTACCCCAGCCGCGGCTACACCTTC - TRBJ1-2 - TRBV6-2/TRBV6-3
CASSPSDRRETQYF TGTGCCAGCAGCCCGTCGGACAGGCGGGAGACCCAGTACTTC - TRBJ2-5 TRBD1 TRBV7-6
CASSLGTGFGQPQHF TGTGCCAGCAGCTTAGGGACAGGGTTTGGCCAGCCCCAGCATTTT - TRBJ1-5 TRBD1 TRBV7-8
CASSQGQGGNEQFF TGTGCCAGCTCACAGGGACAGGGGGGCAATGAGCAGTTCTTC once TRBJ2-1 TRBD1 TRBV18
CATLPRRGSSYEQYF TGTGCCACTCTCCCTCGACGGGGGTCGTCCTACGAGCAGTACTTC - TRBJ2-7 - TRBV6-5
CASSLASSPNEQFF TGTGCCAGCAGCTTGGCCAGCAGCCCCAATGAGCAGTTCTTC - TRBJ2-1 - TRBV5-4
CASSRWTSGGGEQFF TGTGCCAGCAGCCGGTGGACTAGCGGGGGCGGAGAGCAGTTCTTC - TRBJ2-1 TRBD2 TRBV7-8
CASTKGAFGFYEQYF TGTGCCAGCACCAAGGGGGCGTTTGGTTTTTACGAGCAGTACTTC - TRBJ2-7 TRBD1 TRBV7-9
CASSLRTGDNEQFF TGTGCCAGTAGTCTCCGGACGGGGGACAATGAGCAGTTCTTC - TRBJ2-1 - TRBV19
CAGSQGGFQETQYF TGCGCCGGCAGCCAAGGGGGTTTCCAAGAGACCCAGTACTTC - TRBJ2-5 - TRBV4-1
CASSLARGAASGNTIYF TGTGCCAGCAGCTTAGCGCGAGGGGCCGCCTCTGGAAACACCATATATTTT - TRBJ1-3 - TRBV7-8
CASSSLAGRLSTDTQYF TGTGCCAGTAGCTCCCTAGCGGGGCGGTTGAGCACAGATACGCAGTATTTT - TRBJ2-3 TRBD2 TRBV19
CASSQDQNRYNEQFF TGCGCCAGCAGCCAAGATCAGAACAGATACAATGAGCAGTTCTTC - TRBJ2-1 - TRBV4-1
CATSSSMGRADTQYF TGTGCCACCAGCAGCTCCATGGGGAGGGCAGATACGCAGTATTTT - TRBJ2-3 TRBD2 TRBV15